The 2 T cell receptor beta chains given below trace back to one sample, sequenced in a study of human T cells and chemical hapten exposure. TCRdb passed the RACE reads through MiXCR, listing each CDR3 protein once. The sample contains about 53,000 distinct CDR3 sequences, roughly 10% of which appear only once. The time point was: pre-sensitization, week 0. Treatment noted: therapeutic diphenylcyclopropenone sensitization with weekly scalp DPC. The sample here was whole blood, taken in connection with sensitization to the hapten diphenylcyclopropenone (DPC). These receptors came from a man aged 35-49 years with alopecia areata. Some clones in this sample may be carry-over from other donors' samples.

The chain is built from TRBV28 and TRBJ2-7; 8 nucleotides line up with TRBD2. With 6 bases clipped from V and 6 bases from J, the junction kept 7 bases outside the gene matches. Per germline, CDR1 MDHEN and CDR2 SYDVKM. The CDR3 is made up of 13 amino acids. CDR3 loop: CASSLGRGTEQYF. Here the CDR3 DNA reads TGTGCCAGCAGCCTCGGGAGGGGGACCGAGCAGTACTTC. Full variable domain (missing parts from reference TRBV28 and TRBJ2-7): DVKVTQSSRYLVKRTGEKVFLECVQDMDHENMFWYRQDPGLGLRLIYFSYDVKMKEKGDIPEGYSVSREKKERFSLILESASTNQTSMYLCASSLGRGTEQYFGPGTRLTVT.

This clonotype was seen more than once but under ten times. V is TRBV19 and J is TRBJ1-2; perhaps TRBD1 as D (6 bases). CDR3 length equals 14 residues. CDR1 LNHDA and CDR2 SQIVND come from the germline V gene (reference sequence). The V gene lost 5 bases and the J gene lost 4 bases, with 14 bases spanning the gap. The CDR3 coding sequence is TGTGCCAGTAGTGCCTCCGGGACACTCTATGGCTACACCTTC. Translation gives CASSASGTLYGYTF.